A single T cell receptor (beta chain) is shown here with its context. This entry is derived from a study of T cells after yellow fever vaccination. By 5'RACE template switching, TCR cDNA was produced, with a universal primer site and UMIs added in the process. From the 5' RACE reads, TCRdb called clonotypes with MiXCR, one entry per CDR3 protein. In the table there are hundreds of thousands of distinct CDR3 sequences, just over 20% of which are singletons. After removal of 2 bases from V and 8 bases from J, the junction contained 9 bases not matched to a gene. The CDR3 is made up of 16 amino acids. Germline values: CDR1 SGDLS, CDR2 YYNGEE.

The TCR sequence derives from a man aged 18-30 years who received the YFV17D yellow fever vaccine. This material consisted of PBMCs, taken roughly 23 days after the first yellow fever vaccination. The chain recombines TRBV9 with TRBJ2-1; TRBD1 matches 11 bases. The CDR3 DNA reads TGTGCCAGCAGCGTCACACCCGGGACAGGGGGAGATGAGCAGTTCTTC. It codes for CASSVTPGTGGDEQFF. The complete variable domain, with remaining parts taken from reference TRBV9 and TRBJ2-1, reads DSGVTQTPKHLITATGQRVTLRCSPRSGDLSVYWYQQSLDQGLQFLIQYYNGEERAKGNILERFSAQQFPDLHSELNLSSLELGDSALYFCASSVTPGTGGDEQFFGPGTRLTVL.